This entry concerns a single T cell receptor (beta chain). The data were taken from a study of blood T cell repertoires in COVID-19. Study at large: Samples of COVID-19 (acute and convalescent) were obtained from the United States, Italy and Spain. PBMCs, B-cell-depleted T cells, or T cells were the source of the cDNA or gDNA that made up the material.

Original processing methods: How many nucleated cells were present was estimated from reference gene primer amplification. Here immunoSEQ multiplex PCR was the method, and the copy in TCRdb shows in-frame clones only, minus some. V, J and clone size are taken as reported in that table, and D and trimming were inferred from the DNA itself. The repertoire holds a few hundred thousand clones, with 82% as singletons. The CDR3 is 14 residues long. Germline lookup yields CDR1 MDHEN and CDR2 SYDVKM. The V gene end was trimmed by 6 bases and the J gene end by 7 bases; junction bases not matched to a gene: 4.

This clonotype originated in a woman younger than 30 with acute or convalescent COVID-19. The chain links TRBV28 to TRBJ2-2; TRBD1 agrees at 11 bases. The sequencing sample was made of peripheral blood. CDR3 in amino acids: CASSGQGAFGELFF. Here the CDR3 DNA reads TGTGCCAGCAGCGGACAGGGGGCGTTCGGGGAGCTGTTTTTT.